This is a list of T cell receptor beta chains from one sample in a study of blood T cell repertoires in COVID-19. Some clones are missing from TCRdb's copy, which holds only in-frame ones; the method was immunoSEQ multiplex PCR. Among more than 450,000 clones listed, roughly 87% were seen once. What was sequenced was PBMCs or T cells enriched from blood (not recorded which). The receptors were sampled from a woman aged 18-29 years who had recovered from COVID-19. Each CDR3 is given with its conserved first and last residue. The D gene is left open where the match is weak. Size values are once, few and many counts, or a class for expanded clones, and some rows have none.

J gene,V gene,D gene,clone size,CDR3 DNA,CDR3 protein
TRBJ1-3,TRBV12-3/TRBV12-4,.,.,TGTGCCAGCAGTTTGGGCGGGGGAAACACCATATATTTT,CASSLGGGNTIYF
TRBJ2-3,TRBV4-1,.,.,TGCGCCAGCAGCGTGGGGGGGCAAGATACGCAGTATTTT,CASSVGGQDTQYF
TRBJ2-7,TRBV11-2,.,once,TGTGCCAGCAGCTTTACTTACGAGCAGTACTTC,CASSFTYEQYF
TRBJ2-1,TRBV29-1,TRBD1,.,TGCAGCGTTACTGGATTTAGGACAGGGTGGGACAATGAGCAGTTCTTC,CSVTGFRTGWDNEQFF
TRBJ1-1,TRBV5-5,TRBD1,once,TGTGCCAGCAAGACAGGGGGCTTAGGGGACACTGAAGCTTTCTTT,CASKTGGLGDTEAFF
TRBJ2-6,TRBV10-3,TRBD1,.,TGTGCCACCAGGGCCGGGACAGGCCCCTCTGGGGCCAACGTCCTGACTTTC,CATRAGTGPSGANVLTF
TRBJ2-7,TRBV5-1,.,.,TGCGCCAGCAGCCCTGGGACACTTCTTTACGAGCAGTACTTC,CASSPGTLLYEQYF
TRBJ1-1,TRBV5-1,TRBD1,.,TGCGCCAGCAGCTTCGGACAGGGAACTGAAGCTTTCTTT,CASSFGQGTEAFF
TRBJ1-6,TRBV2,.,.,TGTGCCAGCAGACCAACAGGGAATTCACCCCTCCACTTT,CASRPTGNSPLHF
TRBJ1-2,TRBV27,.,.,TGTGCCAGCAGTGCCTTGGGGGCCCTGGGTGGCTACACCTTC,CASSALGALGGYTF